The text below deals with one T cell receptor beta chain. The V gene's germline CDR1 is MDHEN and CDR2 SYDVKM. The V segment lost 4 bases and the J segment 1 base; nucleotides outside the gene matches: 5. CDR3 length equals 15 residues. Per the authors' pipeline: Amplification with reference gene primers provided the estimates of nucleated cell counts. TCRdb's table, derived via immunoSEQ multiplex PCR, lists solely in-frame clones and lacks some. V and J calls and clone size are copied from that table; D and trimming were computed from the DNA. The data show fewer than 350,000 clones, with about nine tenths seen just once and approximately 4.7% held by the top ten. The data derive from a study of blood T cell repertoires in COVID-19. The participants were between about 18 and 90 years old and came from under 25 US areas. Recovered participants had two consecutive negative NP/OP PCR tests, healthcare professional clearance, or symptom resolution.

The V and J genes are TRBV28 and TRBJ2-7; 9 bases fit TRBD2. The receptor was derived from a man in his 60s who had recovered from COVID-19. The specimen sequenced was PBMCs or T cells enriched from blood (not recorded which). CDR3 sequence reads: CASSSTSGGSYEQYF. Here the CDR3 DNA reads TGTGCCAGCAGTTCGACTAGCGGCGGTTCCTACGAGCAGTACTTC.